The T cell receptor beta chain described here comes from a study of blood T cells in healthy people across ages (dated by TCRdb to the mid-2010s). Notes on the research overall: In model experiments, template switching captured about one uniquely barcoded TCR beta cDNA molecule for every two T cells. Two additional independent replicas of 1 million unique cDNA reads from the same blood draw were analyzed for two donors (one aged 18 to 30 and one aged 80 or older). Age-related changes in TCR beta repertoire diversity were measured in the study by deep sequencing normalized with unique cDNA molecular identifiers. The donors were split into four age groups: young (average around 15 years), middle-aged (around 40), aged (over 55) and long-lived (more than 80). To avoid experimental bias, donors of different ages were spread randomly across the sequencing lanes. Results the study describes overall, beyond this receptor: Observed TCR beta diversity correlated strongly with the percentage of naive T cells measured by flow cytometry. Observed TCR beta diversity per million T cells fell roughly linearly with age, and a significant reduction was already apparent by age roughly 40. The long-lived group showed more naive CD4+ T cells, fewer expanded clones and increased TCR diversity than the aged group, suggesting age selection. Total diversity estimates from one million sequenced T cells were considered lower bounds and underestimates. Since profiling was done on bulk unsorted PBMCs, naive and antigen-experienced compartments could not be conclusively compared. Because donor CMV infection status was unknown, age-related changes in expanded clonotypes were potentially confounded.

Reading the germline V gene (reference sequence) gives CDR1 DFQATT and CDR2 SNEGSKA. Reading from cysteine to phenylalanine, the CDR3 counts 14 amino acids. Of the read, only the CDR3 DNA is kept; its 42 bases are in frame from base 1. Deletion took 0 bases off V and 8 bases off J, with a span of 14 bases between the germline ends. Library creation used 5' RACE. Sequenced on an Illumina HiSeq 2500. A second PCR of roughly 6 to 11 cycles was run with a J-beta primer mix and a sample-barcoded 5' primer. A unique molecular identifier was introduced onto each TCR beta cDNA molecule by a template-switch 5' adaptor carrying 12 random nucleotides. Each sample yielded at least 3 million CDR3-containing paired-end reads. First-strand cDNA was synthesized from all RNA with the Mint cDNA synthesis kit, primed by a TRBC-specific oligonucleotide. Following uracil-DNA glycosylase treatment, a first 18-cycle PCR with universal primers M1SS and BC2_uni_R was performed on all cDNA. As for the original processing: For normalization, 1 million high-quality reads, each with a distinct molecular identifier, were randomly selected from each sample. Instead of being binned into consensus sequences, reads that shared molecular identifiers were thrown out. MiTCR, run with a Q25 quality threshold and the strictest error-elimination algorithm, handled CDR3 identification, clonotype clustering and error correction. A nonparametric unseen species model with Euler transformation was used to estimate lower-bound total TCR beta diversity. TCRdb trimmed public reads at Q25 via fastp, called clones via MiXCR and kept in-frame beta chains. Rows matching on CDR3 protein sequence are summarized as one entry with the most common DNA and genes. These V and J calls are TCRdb output, not the study's own analysis. The sample contains under 2 million distinct CDR3 sequences, around 36% of them found a single time. The ten largest account for around 11% of the sample.

Systemically healthy Caucasian individuals from Russia, 35 to 40 in total and aged about 6 to 90 years, were included as donors. About 10 milliliters of peripheral blood were collected from each donor into EDTA-treated Vacutainer tubes. Ficoll-Paque density-gradient centrifugation was used to isolate PBMCs, with at least 6.5 million per sample. Total RNA, at least 6 micrograms per sample, was extracted from PBMCs with Trizol reagent. The percentages of naive CD45RAhigh/CD27high T cells were determined by flow cytometry on a PBMC aliquot from every donor. This clonotype was observed a handful of times. The target of this receptor is not known. Nothing much larger sits one base from this clone, and base qualities are not available.

The chain uses TRBV20-1 and TRBJ1-5; the D segment could be TRBD1, given 5 matching bases. Sequenced: blood. The TCR originated in a woman aged 30 to 39 in good health. The CDR3 reads CSAREAGGIKPQHF. The DNA is as follows: TGCAGTGCTAGAGAGGCGGGGGGAATTAAGCCCCAGCATTTT.